This section outlines one T cell receptor beta chain sequence together with its context. Generated by immunoSEQ multiplex PCR, the TCRdb table keeps only in-frame clones and is missing some. The table lists under 350,000 clones, approximately 90% of them singletons. This sample was included in a study of blood T cell repertoires in COVID-19. Study background: Sites in the United States, Italy and Spain provided acute and convalescent COVID-19 samples.

The source is a woman aged 25 to 39 with COVID-19, enrolled during active disease. Material: peripheral blood.

The CDR3 DNA reads TGTGCCAGCAGGGAGGGGCCAGGCGGTAGCAATCAGCCCCAGCATTTT. This gives the protein CASREGPGGSNQPQHF. This sequence joins TRBV2 and TRBJ1-5; D is perhaps TRBD1 (5 bases). Germline CDR1 SNHLY, CDR2 FYNNEI. V was trimmed by 6 bases and J by 0 bases, leaving 15 bases between them. This CDR3 contains 16 residues. Complete variable domain (other parts from reference TRBV2 and TRBJ1-5): EPEVTQTPSHQVTQMGQEVILRCVPISNHLYFYWYRQILGQKVEFLVSFYNNEISEKSEIFDDQFSVERPDGSNFTLKIRSTKLEDSAMYFCASREGPGGSNQPQHFGDGTRLSIL.